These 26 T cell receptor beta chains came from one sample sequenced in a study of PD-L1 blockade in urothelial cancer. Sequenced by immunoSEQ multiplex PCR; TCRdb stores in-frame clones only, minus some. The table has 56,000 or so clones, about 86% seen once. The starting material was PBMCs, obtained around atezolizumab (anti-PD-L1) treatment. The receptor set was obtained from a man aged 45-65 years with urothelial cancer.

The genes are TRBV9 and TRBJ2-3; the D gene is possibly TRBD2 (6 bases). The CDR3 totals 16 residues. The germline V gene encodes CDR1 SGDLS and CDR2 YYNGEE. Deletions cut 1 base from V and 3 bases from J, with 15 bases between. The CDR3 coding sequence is TGTGCCAGCAGCGTAAAATCGGGAGTAAGAACAGATACGCAGTATTTT. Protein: CASSVKSGVRTDTQYF.

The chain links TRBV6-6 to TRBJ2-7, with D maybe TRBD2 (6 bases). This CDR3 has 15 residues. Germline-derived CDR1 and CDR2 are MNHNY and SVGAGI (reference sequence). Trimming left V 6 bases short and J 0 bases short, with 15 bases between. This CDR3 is CASSPGGVISYEQYF. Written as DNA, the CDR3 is TGTGCCAGCAGCCCCGGAGGGGTCATCTCCTACGAGCAGTACTTC.

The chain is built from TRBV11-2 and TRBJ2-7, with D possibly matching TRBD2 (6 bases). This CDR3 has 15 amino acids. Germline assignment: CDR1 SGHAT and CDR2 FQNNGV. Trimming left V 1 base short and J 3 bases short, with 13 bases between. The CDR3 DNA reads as TGTGCCAGCAGCTTAGGAGGGACTGGATACTACGAGCAGTACTTC. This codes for CASSLGGTGYYEQYF. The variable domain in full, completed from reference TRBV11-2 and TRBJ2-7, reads EAGVAQSPRYKIIEKRQSVAFWCNPISGHATLYWYQQILGQGPKLLIQFQNNGVVDDSQLPKDRFSAERLKGVDSTLKIQPAKLEDSAVYLCASSLGGTGYYEQYFGPGTRLTVT.

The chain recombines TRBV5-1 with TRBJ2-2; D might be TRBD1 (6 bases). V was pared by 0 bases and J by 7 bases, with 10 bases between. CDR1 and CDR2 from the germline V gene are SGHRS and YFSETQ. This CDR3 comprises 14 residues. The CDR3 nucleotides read TGCGCCAGCAGCTTGGCGCAGGGGCTCGGGGAGCTGTTTTTT. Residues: CASSLAQGLGELFF.

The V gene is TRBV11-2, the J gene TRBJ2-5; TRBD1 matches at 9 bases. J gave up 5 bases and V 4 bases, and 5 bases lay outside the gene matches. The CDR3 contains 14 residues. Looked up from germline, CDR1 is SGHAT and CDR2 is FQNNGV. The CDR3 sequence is CASSSNRGQETQYF. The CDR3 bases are TGTGCCAGCAGCTCCAACAGGGGGCAGGAGACCCAGTACTTC.

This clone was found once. CDR3: CASSQQATGEVSFF. The CDR3 nucleotides read TGCGCCAGCAGCCAACAAGCGACAGGGGAGGTATCTTTCTTT. V gene TRBV5-1 combines with J gene TRBJ1-1; 8 bases are a match to TRBD1. The J segment lost 12 bases and the V segment lost 4 bases, leaving 14 bases of the junction unmatched. Germline V gene data show CDR1 as SGHRS and CDR2 as YFSETQ. The CDR3 covers 14 residues.

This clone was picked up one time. The CDR3, as DNA: TGTGCCAGCAGTGCTACCACAGGGCATAATTCACCCCTCCACTTT. Its translation is CASSATTGHNSPLHF. J is TRBJ1-6 and V is TRBV6-1, with a possible D match to TRBD1 (6 bases). The V and J ends lost 4 bases and 5 bases respectively, with 12 bases between them. CDR3 length: 15 residues. The germline V gene encodes CDR1 MNHNS and CDR2 SASEGT.

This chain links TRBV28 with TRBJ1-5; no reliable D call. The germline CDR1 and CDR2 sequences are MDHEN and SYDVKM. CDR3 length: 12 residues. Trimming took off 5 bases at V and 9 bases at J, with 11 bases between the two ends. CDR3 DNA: TGTGCCAGCAGTCCACTCCTTCGGCCCCAGCATTTT. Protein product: CASSPLLRPQHF.

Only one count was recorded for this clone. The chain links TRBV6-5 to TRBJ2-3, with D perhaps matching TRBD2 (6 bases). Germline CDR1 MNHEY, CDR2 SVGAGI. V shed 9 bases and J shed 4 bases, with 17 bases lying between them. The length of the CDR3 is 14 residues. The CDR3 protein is CASSGGSGADTQYF. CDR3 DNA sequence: TGTGCCAGTAGTGGGGGGAGTGGGGCAGATACGCAGTATTTT.

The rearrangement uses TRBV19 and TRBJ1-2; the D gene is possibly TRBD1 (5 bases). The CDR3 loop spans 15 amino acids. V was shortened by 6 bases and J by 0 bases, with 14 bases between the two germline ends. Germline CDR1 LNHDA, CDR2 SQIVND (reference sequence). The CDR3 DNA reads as TGTGCCAGTAGAGGGGTTTGGCAGACTAACTATGGCTACACCTTC. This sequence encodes CASRGVWQTNYGYTF.

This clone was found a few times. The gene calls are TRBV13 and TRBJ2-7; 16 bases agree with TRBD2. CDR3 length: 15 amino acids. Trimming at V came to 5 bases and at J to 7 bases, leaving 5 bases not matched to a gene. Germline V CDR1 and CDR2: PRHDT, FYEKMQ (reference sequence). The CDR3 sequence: CASSQGLAGGPEQYF. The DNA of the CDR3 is TGTGCCAGCAGCCAGGGACTAGCGGGAGGGCCGGAGCAGTACTTC.

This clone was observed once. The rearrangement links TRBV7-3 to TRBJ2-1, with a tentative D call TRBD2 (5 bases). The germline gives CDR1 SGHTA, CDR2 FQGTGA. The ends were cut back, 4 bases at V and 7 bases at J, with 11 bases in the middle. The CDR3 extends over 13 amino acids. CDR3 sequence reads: CASSSTIQNEQFF. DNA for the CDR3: TGTGCCAGCAGCTCGACTATCCAGAATGAGCAGTTCTTC.

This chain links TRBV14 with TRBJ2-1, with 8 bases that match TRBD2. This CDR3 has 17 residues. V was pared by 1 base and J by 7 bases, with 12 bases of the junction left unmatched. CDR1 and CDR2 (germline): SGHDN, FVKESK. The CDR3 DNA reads TGTGCCAGCAGCCAAGCCCTCACTAGCGGAGCGTTAAATGAGCAGTTCTTC. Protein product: CASSQALTSGALNEQFF. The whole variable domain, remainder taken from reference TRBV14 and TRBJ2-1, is EAGVTQFPSHSVIEKGQTVTLRCDPISGHDNLYWYRRVMGKEIKFLLHFVKESKQDESGMPNNRFLAERTGGTYSTLKVQPAELEDSGVYFCASSQALTSGALNEQFFGPGTRLTVL.

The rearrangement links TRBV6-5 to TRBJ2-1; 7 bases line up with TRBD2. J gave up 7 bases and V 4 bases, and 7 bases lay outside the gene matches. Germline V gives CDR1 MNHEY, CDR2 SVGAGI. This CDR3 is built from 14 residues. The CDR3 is CASSWGEGVNEQFF. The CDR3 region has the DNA TGTGCCAGCAGTTGGGGGGAGGGTGTAAATGAGCAGTTCTTC.

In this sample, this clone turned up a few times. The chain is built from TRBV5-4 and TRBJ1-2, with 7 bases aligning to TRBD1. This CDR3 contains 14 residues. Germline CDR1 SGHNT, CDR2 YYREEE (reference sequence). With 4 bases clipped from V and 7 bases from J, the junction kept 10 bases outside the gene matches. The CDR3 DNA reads TGTGCCAGCAGCACGGGACAGACCCTCGGTGGCTACACCTTC. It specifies CASSTGQTLGGYTF.

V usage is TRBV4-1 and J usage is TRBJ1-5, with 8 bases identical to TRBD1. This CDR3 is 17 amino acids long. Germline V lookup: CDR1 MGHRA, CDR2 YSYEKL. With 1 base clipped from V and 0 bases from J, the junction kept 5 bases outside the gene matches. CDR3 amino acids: CASSQGGTGYSNQPQHF. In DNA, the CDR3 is TGCGCCAGCAGCCAAGGCGGGACAGGCTATAGCAATCAGCCCCAGCATTTT.

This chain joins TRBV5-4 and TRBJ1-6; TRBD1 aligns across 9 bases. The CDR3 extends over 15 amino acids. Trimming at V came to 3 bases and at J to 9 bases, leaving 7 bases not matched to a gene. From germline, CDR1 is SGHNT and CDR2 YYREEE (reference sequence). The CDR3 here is CASSSTGGLSSPLHF. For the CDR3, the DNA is TGTGCCAGCAGCTCTACAGGGGGCTTAAGTTCACCCCTCCACTTT.

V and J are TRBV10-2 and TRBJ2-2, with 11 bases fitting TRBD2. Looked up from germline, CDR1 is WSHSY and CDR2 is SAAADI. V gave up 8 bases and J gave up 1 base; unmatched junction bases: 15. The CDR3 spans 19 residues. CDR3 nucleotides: TGCGCCAGCCGTGGACTAGCGGGCCAAGAGGGGAGGAACACCGGGGAGCTGTTTTTT. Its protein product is CASRGLAGQEGRNTGELFF.

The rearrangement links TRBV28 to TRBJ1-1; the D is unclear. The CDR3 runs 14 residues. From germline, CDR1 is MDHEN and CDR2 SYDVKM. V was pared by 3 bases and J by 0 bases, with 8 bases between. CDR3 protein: CASSFAVMNTEAFF. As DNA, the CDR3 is TGTGCCAGCAGTTTCGCGGTGATGAACACTGAAGCTTTCTTT.

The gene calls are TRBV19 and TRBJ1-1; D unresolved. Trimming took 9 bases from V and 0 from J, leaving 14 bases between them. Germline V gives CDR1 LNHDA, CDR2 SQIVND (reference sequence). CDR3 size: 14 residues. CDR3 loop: CASKREGMNTEAFF. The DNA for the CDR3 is TGTGCCAGCAAAAGGGAGGGCATGAACACTGAAGCTTTCTTT.

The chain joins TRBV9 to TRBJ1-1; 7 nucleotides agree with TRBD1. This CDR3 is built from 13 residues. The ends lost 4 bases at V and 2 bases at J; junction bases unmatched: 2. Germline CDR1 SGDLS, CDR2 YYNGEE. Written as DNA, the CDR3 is TGTGCCAGCAGCCGGGACAGAAACACTGAAGCTTTCTTT. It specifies CASSRDRNTEAFF.

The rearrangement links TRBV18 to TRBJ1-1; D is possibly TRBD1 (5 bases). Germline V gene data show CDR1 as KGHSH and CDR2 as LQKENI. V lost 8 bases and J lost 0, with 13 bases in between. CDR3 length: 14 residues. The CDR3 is CASTRDRMNTEAFF. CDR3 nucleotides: TGTGCCAGCACAAGAGACAGAATGAACACTGAAGCTTTCTTT. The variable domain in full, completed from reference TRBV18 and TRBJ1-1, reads NAGVMQNPRHLVRRRGQEARLRCSPMKGHSHVYWYRQLPEEGLKFMVYLQKENIIDESGMPKERFSAEFPKEGPSILRIQQVVRGDSAAYFCASTRDRMNTEAFFGQGTRLTVV.

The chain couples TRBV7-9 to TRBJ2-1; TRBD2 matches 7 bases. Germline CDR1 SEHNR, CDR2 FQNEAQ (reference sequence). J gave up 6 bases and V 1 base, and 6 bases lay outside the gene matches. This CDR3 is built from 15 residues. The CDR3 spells CASSLGAGARNEQFF. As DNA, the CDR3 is TGTGCCAGCAGCTTAGGGGCGGGAGCTCGCAATGAGCAGTTCTTC.

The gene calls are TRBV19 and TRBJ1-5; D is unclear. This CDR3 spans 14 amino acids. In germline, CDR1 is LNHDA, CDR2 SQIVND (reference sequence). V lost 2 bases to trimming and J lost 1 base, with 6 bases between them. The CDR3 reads CASSIKESNQPQHF. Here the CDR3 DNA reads TGTGCCAGTAGTATAAAGGAGAGCAATCAGCCCCAGCATTTT.

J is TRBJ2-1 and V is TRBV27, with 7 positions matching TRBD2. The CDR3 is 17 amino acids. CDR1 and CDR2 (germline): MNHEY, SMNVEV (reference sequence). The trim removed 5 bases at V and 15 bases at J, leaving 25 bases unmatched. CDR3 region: CASSRNTGTTDRPIPFF. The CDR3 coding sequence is TGTGCCAGCAGTCGAAACACCGGGACTACCGACCGCCCGATCCCGTTCTTC.

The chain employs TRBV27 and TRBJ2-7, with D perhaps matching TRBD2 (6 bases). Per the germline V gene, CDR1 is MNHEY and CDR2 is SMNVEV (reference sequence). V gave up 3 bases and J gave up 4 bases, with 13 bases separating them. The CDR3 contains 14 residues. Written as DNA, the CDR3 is TGTGCCAGCAGTTTCCGGAGGGCCGGATACGAGCAGTACTTC. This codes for CASSFRRAGYEQYF.